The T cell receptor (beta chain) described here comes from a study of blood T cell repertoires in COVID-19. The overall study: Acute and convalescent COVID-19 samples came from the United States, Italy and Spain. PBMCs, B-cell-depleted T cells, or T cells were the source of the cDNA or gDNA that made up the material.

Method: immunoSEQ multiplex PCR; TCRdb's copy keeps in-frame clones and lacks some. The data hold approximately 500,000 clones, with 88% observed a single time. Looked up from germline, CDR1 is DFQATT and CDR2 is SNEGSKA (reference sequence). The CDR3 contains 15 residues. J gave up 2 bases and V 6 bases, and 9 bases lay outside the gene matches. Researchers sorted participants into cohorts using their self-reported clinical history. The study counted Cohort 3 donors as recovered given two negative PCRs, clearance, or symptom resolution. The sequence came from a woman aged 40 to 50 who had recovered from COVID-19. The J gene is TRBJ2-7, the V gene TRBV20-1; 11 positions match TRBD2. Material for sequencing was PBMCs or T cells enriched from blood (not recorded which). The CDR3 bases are TGCAGTGCGAGTCTAGCGGGAGGCTCAGCCTACGAGCAGTACTTC. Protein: CSASLAGGSAYEQYF.